These 12 T cell receptor beta chains share one sample of origin, sequenced in a study of beta chain features in type 1 diabetes. Expressed TCRB transcripts were sequenced, since all the RNA that had been isolated was reverse transcribed. This table comes from immunoSEQ multiplex PCR, and its TCRdb copy is limited to in-frame clones, with some not included. The top ten clones hold 3.5% to 4.5% of a sample with under 250,000 clones, 27% of them seen once. Material: central memory CD4+ T cells from blood. Receptors originate from a young man in good health.

A few counts support this clone. The chain links TRBV5-1 to TRBJ2-6; 7 bases line up with TRBD1. CDR1 SGHRS and CDR2 YFSETQ come from the germline V gene. This CDR3 has 19 amino acids. V lost 4 bases to trimming and J lost 1 base; unmatched junction nucleotides: 14. CDR3: CASSPRQGRIESGANVLTF. Here the CDR3 DNA reads TGCGCCAGCAGCCCCCGACAGGGACGCATAGAATCTGGGGCCAACGTCCTGACTTTC.

In this sample, this clone turned up a few times. V is TRBV15 and J is TRBJ2-5; 10 positions match TRBD1. From germline, CDR1 is LNHNV and CDR2 YYDKDF (reference sequence). V shed 5 bases and J 2 bases; nucleotides not matched to a gene: 2. The CDR3 length is 14 residues. This chain's CDR3 is CATSWTGGQETQYF. The CDR3 DNA is TGTGCCACCAGCTGGACAGGGGGACAAGAGACCCAGTACTTC. The whole variable domain, remainder taken from reference TRBV15 and TRBJ2-5, is DAMVIQNPRYQVTQFGKPVTLSCSQTLNHNVMYWYQQKSSQAPKLLFHYYDKDFNNEADTPDNFQSRRPNTSFCFLDIRSPGLGDTAMYLCATSWTGGQETQYFGPGTRLLVL.

This clone occurred a few times. The chain employs TRBV15 and TRBJ2-1; no definite D call. Germline V gene lookup returns CDR1 LNHNV and CDR2 YYDKDF (reference sequence). The V end was cut by 0 bases, the J end by 12 bases, with 12 bases between. The CDR3 is 13 residues long. CDR3 nucleotides: TGTGCCACCAGCAGAGAAGGCCCAGCAGGGCAGTTCTTC. The encoded protein is CATSREGPAGQFF.

The rearrangement joins TRBV2 to TRBJ2-5, with a weak D call TRBD1 (6 bases). CDR1 SNHLY and CDR2 FYNNEI come from the germline V gene. This CDR3 has 14 residues. V was trimmed by 3 bases and J by 9 bases, leaving 17 bases between them. The CDR3, as DNA: TGTGCCAGCAGTGATAAAAGGGGGATGGAGGCCCAGTACTTC. Translated, it gives CASSDKRGMEAQYF.

This clone was picked up a small number of times. This rearrangement joins TRBV29-1 to TRBJ2-1, with no clear D. Germline assignment: CDR1 SQVTM and CDR2 ANQGSEA. V gave up 6 bases and J gave up 8 bases, with 20 bases separating them. CDR3 length: 14 residues. The CDR3 spells CSVTRAPASDEQFF. DNA of the CDR3: TGCAGCGTAACCCGGGCCCCAGCCAGCGATGAGCAGTTCTTC.

The chain uses TRBV11-2 and TRBJ1-3; D is perhaps TRBD1 (5 bases). The V end was cut by 3 bases, the J end by 8 bases, with 11 bases between. The CDR3 loop spans 13 amino acids. Germline V gene lookup returns CDR1 SGHAT and CDR2 FQNNGV. The CDR3 loop reads CASSLGTRDTIYF. The CDR3 DNA sequence: TGTGCCAGCAGCTTGGGGACGAGGGACACCATATATTTT.

There are a few counts of this clone. The rearrangement joins TRBV29-1 to TRBJ2-3; unclear D gene. The length of the CDR3 is 14 residues. Trimming pared 4 bases from V and 5 bases from J, leaving 16 bases between. Germline V gene data show CDR1 as SQVTM and CDR2 as ANQGSEA. CDR3 coding DNA: TGCAGCGTTGCATTTTCGGTAATGAAAGATACGCAGTATTTT. Residues: CSVAFSVMKDTQYF.

This clone has just a few counts. Other DNA sequences from this sample encode an identical CDR3 as well. The chain couples TRBV29-1 to TRBJ1-4; 8 bases are a match to TRBD1. Germline V lookup: CDR1 SQVTM, CDR2 ANQGSEA. V lost 4 bases, J lost 5 bases, and 0 bases stayed unmatched. The CDR3 runs 12 residues. CDR3 residues: CSVGQGNEKLFF. The CDR3 bases are TGCAGCGTTGGACAGGGGAATGAAAAACTGTTTTTT.

The chain is built from TRBV5-1 and TRBJ1-6; 7 bases match TRBD1. V lost 4 bases, J lost 10 bases, and 5 bases stayed unmatched. CDR1 and CDR2 from the germline V gene are SGHRS and YFSETQ. This CDR3 contains 13 residues. The CDR3 reads CASSTGQRSPLHF. CDR3 sequence (DNA): TGCGCCAGCAGCACGGGACAGCGATCACCCCTCCACTTT.

The chain recombines TRBV9 with TRBJ2-1; D could derive from TRBD1 or TRBD2 (6 bases each). CDR3 length: 15 residues. Trimming pared 6 bases from V and 2 bases from J, leaving 15 bases between. Germline CDR1 is SGDLS and CDR2 is YYNGEE. CDR3 residues: CASTPAGTPYNEQFF. CDR3 DNA: TGTGCCAGCACCCCTGCGGGGACACCCTACAATGAGCAGTTCTTC.

This clone turned up a few times. This chain links TRBV2 with TRBJ2-1; D is unclear. Trimming removed 5 bases from V and 2 bases from J, with 10 bases in between. Germline V gives CDR1 SNHLY, CDR2 FYNNEI. The CDR3 has 14 amino acids. The CDR3: CASSRMTAYNEQFF. In DNA form, the CDR3 reads TGTGCCAGCAGTCGTATGACTGCCTACAATGAGCAGTTCTTC. Together with reference TRBV2 and TRBJ2-1, the CDR3 gives the full variable domain: EPEVTQTPSHQVTQMGQEVILRCVPISNHLYFYWYRQILGQKVEFLVSFYNNEISEKSEIFDDQFSVERPDGSNFTLKIRSTKLEDSAMYFCASSRMTAYNEQFFGPGTRLTVL.

The chain employs TRBV2 and TRBJ1-5; D remains ambiguous. With 4 bases removed from V and 0 bases from J, the gap between germline ends came to 7 bases. CDR3 size: 14 residues. Per germline, CDR1 SNHLY and CDR2 FYNNEI. CDR3 region: CASSALSSNQPQHF. The CDR3, as DNA: TGTGCCAGCAGTGCTCTGAGTAGCAATCAGCCCCAGCATTTT.